These 25 T cell receptor beta chains were sequenced from one sample in a study of blood T cell repertoires in COVID-19 (dated by TCRdb to the early 2020s). Preparation of the library involved the immunoSEQ multiplex PCR assay. The table comes from immuneACCESS by way of TCRdb, which keeps in-frame sequences with V and J called. Part of the clones is missing from these tables; in studies checked, under half for an unresolved V gene and the rest for unknown reasons. The sample yields about 360,000 clones; 86% were counted once. Together, the top ten hold around 7.4% of the sample. Sequencing used peripheral blood. The receptors derive from an older woman with COVID-19, enrolled during active disease.

As regards this clone: At one of its ends the junction is not consistent with the germline gene, which may arise from a read error. The chain links TRBV6-2 or TRBV6-3 to TRBJ1-1, with D unclear. From germline, CDR1 is MNHEY and CDR2 SVGEGT. The CDR3 consists of 13 residues. CDR3 sequence reads: CASSYSMNSEAFF. The CDR3 nucleotides read TGTGCCAGCAGTTACTCAATGAACAGTGAAGCTTTCTTT.

In this sample, this clone turned up once. The chain has TRBV4-3 and TRBJ1-5; D not resolved. The CDR3 has 13 residues. CDR1 is LGHNA, CDR2 YSLEER, per germline. V lost 0 bases and J 4 bases, leaving 4 bases between the germline ends. In DNA form, the CDR3 reads TGCGCCAGCAGCCAAGATCCTAATCAGCCCCAGCATTTT. This encodes CASSQDPNQPQHF.

This chain links TRBV4-1 with TRBJ2-1, with TRBD2 matching over 13 bases. Germline-derived CDR1 and CDR2 are MGHRA and YSYEKL. The CDR3 contains 17 residues. V shed 5 bases, J shed 4 bases, and the junction held 8 bases outside the gene matches. The CDR3: CASSFRTSGGLYNEQFF. The CDR3 coding sequence is TGCGCCAGCAGCTTCCGGACTAGCGGGGGCCTATACAATGAGCAGTTCTTC.

This chain connects TRBV19 to TRBJ1-1, with 7 bases that match TRBD1. Germline V gene data show CDR1 as LNHDA and CDR2 as SQIVND (reference sequence). The CDR3 is 13 residues long. J gave up 6 bases and V 5 bases, and 6 bases lay outside the gene matches. For the CDR3, the DNA is TGTGCCAGTAGTTGGACAGGTGATTCTGAAGCTTTCTTT. Protein product: CASSWTGDSEAFF.

The J gene is TRBJ1-5, the V gene TRBV7-9; TRBD1 aligns across 8 bases. Germline values: CDR1 SEHNR, CDR2 FQNEAQ (reference sequence). The trim removed 5 bases at V and 2 bases at J, leaving 8 bases unmatched. The CDR3 loop spans 16 amino acids. CDR3 sequence: CASSQGAGARNQPQHF. As DNA, the CDR3 is TGTGCCAGCAGCCAGGGGGCGGGGGCGCGCAATCAGCCCCAGCATTTT.

The chain combines TRBV30 with TRBJ1-2, with D maybe TRBD1 (5 bases). Germline V gene sequence: CDR1 GTSNPN, CDR2 SVGIG (reference sequence). The V gene lost 2 bases and the J gene lost 2 bases, with 12 bases spanning the gap. This CDR3 is 14 amino acids long. CDR3 nucleotides: TGTGCCTGGAGTCCTGCCCAGGGAAACTATGGCTACACCTTC. Translating gives CAWSPAQGNYGYTF.

This clone was seen more than once but under ten times. The chain carries TRBV15 and TRBJ1-1, with 8 bases fitting TRBD1. The germline CDR1 and CDR2 sequences are LNHNV and YYDKDF (reference sequence). V lost 5 bases and J lost 3; bases outside the gene matches: 2. The CDR3 is made up of 13 amino acids. The CDR3 coding sequence is TGTGCCACCAGCGGACAGGGCCACACTGAAGCTTTCTTT. Translated: CATSGQGHTEAFF.

Only a few counts were recorded for this clone. The chain combines TRBV28 with TRBJ2-7, with 8 bases matching TRBD1. Unmatched junction bases numbered 2, after V lost 8 bases and J lost 2 bases. Germline CDR1 is MDHEN and CDR2 is SYDVKM. This CDR3 is 12 amino acids long. CDR3 loop: CASDRGTYEQYF. In DNA, the CDR3 is TGTGCCAGCGACAGGGGAACCTACGAGCAGTACTTC.

This clone was picked up a small number of times. The genes are TRBV3-1 (or the pseudogene TRBV3-2) and TRBJ1-1; D perhaps matches TRBD1 (5 bases). Germline values: CDR1 LGHDT, CDR2 YNNKEL (reference sequence). The CDR3 length is 15 residues. Trimming shortened V by 1 base and J by 0 bases, and 9 bases separated the two germline ends. The CDR3: CASSQGGRMNTEAFF. The CDR3 region has the DNA TGTGCCAGCAGCCAAGGGGGCAGGATGAACACTGAAGCTTTCTTT.

The rearrangement joins TRBV5-4 to TRBJ1-4, with TRBD1 as a possible D gene (5 bases). The germline V gene has CDR1 SGHNT and CDR2 YYREEE (reference sequence). The CDR3 has 14 residues. V was clipped by 1 base and J by 7 bases, with 11 bases between them. CDR3 in DNA: TGTGCCAGCAGCTTGTCGCAGGGCGTTGAAAAACTGTTTTTT. Its protein product is CASSLSQGVEKLFF.

This clone was detected only once. The genes are TRBV28 and TRBJ1-2; 7 bases are a match to TRBD1. The CDR3 has 16 amino acids. CDR1 is MDHEN and CDR2 is SYDVKM in the germline V gene. V was pared by 4 bases and J by 1 base, with 9 bases of the junction left unmatched. In DNA form, the CDR3 reads TGTGCCAGCAGTTCGCCAGTAGACAGGGTTAACTATGGCTACACCTTC. Its translation: CASSSPVDRVNYGYTF.

The chain employs TRBV4-1 and TRBJ2-7, with 8 bases matching TRBD2. CDR1 and CDR2 (germline): MGHRA, YSYEKL. The CDR3 sequence is 14 residues long. V trimming: 0 bases; J trimming: 3 bases; junction bases outside the gene matches: 1. CDR3 nucleotide sequence: TGCGCCAGCAGCCAAGATAGCGGGGTCTACGAGCAGTACTTC. It is translated as CASSQDSGVYEQYF.

The chain uses TRBV5-1 and TRBJ2-2; TRBD1 aligns across 7 bases. The germline V gene encodes CDR1 SGHRS and CDR2 YFSETQ. The V gene end was trimmed by 4 bases and the J gene end by 3 bases; junction bases not matched to a gene: 12. The CDR3 is 17 amino acids. CDR3 sequence reads: CASSPTPPGGYTGELFF. CDR3 sequence (DNA): TGCGCCAGCAGCCCCACCCCCCCAGGGGGATACACCGGGGAGCTGTTTTTT.

Remarks on this clone: As the CDR3 is not closed by the conserved phenylalanine or tryptophan, this likely results from a read error. The DNA is left out, because the CDR3 cannot be placed on it with certainty; the CDR3 is given as TCRdb lists it. V usage is TRBV24-1 and J usage is TRBJ2-7; the D call TRBD2 from the table was never checked on the DNA. CDR1 and CDR2 (germline): KGHDR, SFDVKD. Including both end residues, the CDR3 is 9 amino acids long. Here the CDR3 reads CATSDSGVA.

The J gene is TRBJ1-1, the V gene TRBV18; no definite D call. The V end was cut by 1 base, the J end by 1 base, with 7 bases between. Germline CDR1 is KGHSH and CDR2 is LQKENI. The CDR3 has 14 residues. The CDR3 spells CASSPREENTEAFF. CDR3 in DNA: TGTGCCAGCTCACCACGTGAGGAGAACACTGAAGCTTTCTTT.

The chain employs TRBV7-2 and TRBJ1-2, with 9 bases matching TRBD1. CDR3 size: 16 residues. Trimming cost V 2 bases and J 3 bases; bases outside gene matches: 7. Germline V gene data show CDR1 as SGHTA and CDR2 as FQGNSA. The CDR3, as DNA: TGTGCCAGCAGCTTAACGGGACAGGGACAACACTATGGCTACACCTTC. This translates into CASSLTGQGQHYGYTF.

V is TRBV7-7 and J is TRBJ2-2, with 12 bases matching TRBD2. There are 16 residues in the CDR3. In germline, CDR1 is SSHAT, CDR2 FNYEAQ (reference sequence). V lost 4 bases, J lost 4 bases, and 4 bases stayed unmatched. The chain's CDR3 is CASSSASGGATGELFF. DNA of the CDR3: TGTGCCAGCAGCTCCGCTAGCGGGGGGGCCACCGGGGAGCTGTTTTTT.

The chain combines TRBV9 with TRBJ2-1, with a possible D match to TRBD2 (5 bases). Trimming removed 3 bases from V and 1 base from J, with 14 bases in between. The germline V gene encodes CDR1 SGDLS and CDR2 YYNGEE. This CDR3 region has 16 residues. CDR3: CASSEPGRGSYNEQFF. CDR3 DNA: TGTGCCAGCAGCGAGCCGGGGAGAGGGTCCTACAATGAGCAGTTCTTC.

CDR3 in DNA: TGTGCCAGCAGCCTCATGGTAGCGGGGCAAGAGACCCAGTACTTC. Its protein is CASSLMVAGQETQYF. The chain combines TRBV7-7 with TRBJ2-5, with 8 bases identical to TRBD2. There are 15 residues in the CDR3. CDR1 and CDR2 (germline): SSHAT, FNYEAQ (reference sequence). With V trimmed by 5 bases and J by 2 bases, 7 bases remained unmatched.

This chain links TRBV4-3 with TRBJ1-1; D gene ambiguous. Trimming took 0 bases from V and 1 from J, leaving 6 bases between them. The CDR3 runs to 14 residues. Germline V CDR1 and CDR2: LGHNA, YSLEER. The chain's CDR3 is CASSQERRNTEAFF. The CDR3 DNA sequence: TGCGCCAGCAGCCAAGAGAGGAGGAACACTGAAGCTTTCTTT.

V and J are TRBV18 and TRBJ1-5; D call uncertain. V lost 4 bases, J lost 7 bases, and 17 bases lay in between. Germline V CDR1 and CDR2: KGHSH, LQKENI. The CDR3 is made up of 15 amino acids. The CDR3: CASSLTGPGNQPQHF. The DNA of the CDR3 is TGTGCCAGCTCACTAACCGGGCCGGGGAACCAGCCCCAGCATTTT.

The chain has TRBV6-5 and TRBJ1-1, with D tentatively TRBD1 (5 bases). Trimming left V 7 bases short and J 5 bases short, with 11 bases between. The germline V gene has CDR1 MNHEY and CDR2 SVGAGI. The CDR3 runs 12 residues. CDR3: CASNLGVTEAFF. CDR3 coding DNA: TGTGCCAGCAACTTAGGGGTAACTGAAGCTTTCTTT.

This chain links TRBV7-2 with TRBJ2-2, with D hard to call. The V gene's germline CDR1 is SGHTA and CDR2 FQGNSA. The ends were cut back, 5 bases at V and 4 bases at J, with 5 bases in the middle. The CDR3 covers 12 residues. CDR3 DNA sequence: TGTGCCAGCAGCCCAGGCACCGGGGAGCTGTTTTTT. Its protein is CASSPGTGELFF.

The rearrangement uses TRBV5-1 and TRBJ2-2; D ambiguous. The CDR3 loop spans 15 amino acids. Trimming removed 2 bases at V and 0 bases at J, with 8 bases between. Germline CDR1 reads SGHRS; CDR2 reads YFSETQ. CDR3 nucleotide sequence: TGCGCCAGCAGCTTAACGACAACGAACACCGGGGAGCTGTTTTTT. Protein sequence: CASSLTTTNTGELFF. Full variable domain (missing parts from reference TRBV5-1 and TRBJ2-2): KAGVTQTPRYLIKTRGQQVTLSCSPISGHRSVSWYQQTPGQGLQFLFEYFSETQRNKGNFPGRFSGRQFSNSRSEMNVSTLELGDSALYLCASSLTTTNTGELFFGEGSRLTVL.

The rearrangement joins TRBV15 to TRBJ2-5; 8 positions match TRBD2. The junction had 5 bases not matched to a gene; V was cut back by 7 bases and J by 1 base. The germline gives CDR1 LNHNV, CDR2 YYDKDF (reference sequence). The CDR3 loop spans 14 amino acids. DNA of the CDR3: TGTGCCACCACTACCGGGACTAGCCAAGAGACCCAGTACTTC. Amino acids: CATTTGTSQETQYF.